The rows below give T cell receptor beta chains drawn from one sample of a study of cytomegalovirus exposure and HLA in healthy donors. Data came from immunoSEQ multiplex PCR; TCRdb stores just in-frame clones and leaves some out. Its listing shows about 55,000 clones. The specimen sequenced was PBMCs. These receptor sequences come from a woman aged 60 to 75 in good health and CMV-seropositive. Both conserved end residues are part of each CDR3. Each record gives: J gene, V gene, D gene, CDR3 protein, CDR3 DNA. The D gene is left open where the match is weak.

TRBJ2-7 TRBV27 TRBD1 CASTPSTGQIFYEQYF TGTGCCAGCACCCCCTCGACAGGGCAAATCTTCTACGAGCAGTACTTC
TRBJ1-1 TRBV6-5 NA CASSATAGTEAFF TGTGCCAGCAGCGCGACAGCCGGCACTGAAGCTTTCTTT
TRBJ1-2 TRBV7-9 TRBD1 CASSLATRSGTANYGYTF TGTGCCAGCAGCTTAGCTACCCGGTCCGGGACAGCTAACTATGGCTACACCTTC
TRBJ2-7 TRBV6-5 TRBD1 CASRQGRQADYEQYF TGTGCCAGCAGACAGGGGCGACAGGCTGACTACGAGCAGTACTTC
TRBJ1-4 TRBV4-1 NA CASSPGPNTRGTRLYEKLFF TGCGCCAGCAGCCCAGGCCCAAATACCAGGGGAACTAGGCTTTATGAAAAACTGTTTTTT
TRBJ2-1 TRBV19 TRBD1 CASSILGQDNEQFF TGTGCCAGTAGTATCTTAGGACAGGACAATGAGCAGTTCTTC
TRBJ2-2 TRBV7-2 TRBD2 CASTRAGLGTGELFF TGTGCCAGCACCCGAGCGGGGCTAGGAACCGGGGAGCTGTTTTTT
TRBJ2-2 TRBV5-1 TRBD1 CASSNGQGNTGELFF TGCGCCAGCAGCAACGGACAGGGGAACACCGGGGAGCTGTTTTTT
TRBJ1-5 TRBV6-1 NA CASTEGRGNQPQHF TGTGCCAGCACCGAAGGAAGGGGGAATCAGCCCCAGCATTTT
TRBJ2-5 TRBV5-1 TRBD2 CASSNSGGAGETQYF TGCGCCAGCAGCAATAGCGGGGGGGCGGGAGAGACCCAGTACTTC
TRBJ2-3 TRBV5-4 TRBD1 CASTQVGDSSTDTQYF TGTGCCAGCACCCAGGTTGGGGACAGTAGCACAGATACGCAGTATTTT
TRBJ1-1 TRBV11-2 NA CASSSMGQKAFF TGTGCCAGCAGCTCCATGGGGCAGAAGGCTTTCTTT
TRBJ2-5 TRBV25-1 NA CASSEAPGGPGGKETQYF TGTGCCAGCAGTGAAGCCCCTGGGGGCCCCGGTGGGAAAGAGACCCAGTACTTC
TRBJ1-4 TRBV15 TRBD1 CATIETGEGEKLFF TGTGCCACCATAGAGACAGGGGAGGGTGAAAAACTGTTTTTT
TRBJ2-7 TRBV28 NA CASSTGFYEQYF TGTGCCAGCAGTACGGGATTCTACGAGCAGTACTTC
TRBJ2-7 TRBV6-5 TRBD1 CASSYSAGQALYEQYF TGTGCCAGCAGTTACTCAGCCGGACAGGCGCTCTACGAGCAGTACTTC
TRBJ1-1 TRBV5-1 NA CASSPRPELGAFF TGCGCCAGCAGCCCCCGGCCGGAGCTGGGAGCTTTCTTT
TRBJ2-5 TRBV28 TRBD2 CASRTSGFPQTQYF TGTGCCAGCCGGACTAGCGGCTTCCCACAGACCCAGTACTTC
TRBJ2-1 TRBV25-1 TRBD2 CASSTGTSFYNEQFF TGTGCCAGCAGTACCGGGACTAGCTTCTACAATGAGCAGTTCTTC
TRBJ1-5 TRBV6-1 TRBD1 CASKGRGSNNQPQHF TGTGCCAGCAAGGGCAGGGGGTCCAACAATCAGCCCCAGCATTTT
TRBJ2-7 TRBV2 NA CATDGGSLSYEQYF TGTGCCACAGACGGGGGAAGCTTATCCTACGAGCAGTACTTC
TRBJ2-3 TRBV6-7 NA CATQGSMDTQYF TGTGCCACACAGGGATCCATGGATACGCAGTATTTT
TRBJ1-6 TRBV5-1 TRBD1 CASSRASGQGADNSPLHF TGCGCCAGCAGCCGCGCATCCGGACAGGGGGCAGATAATTCACCCCTCCACTTT
TRBJ1-5 TRBV6-5 NA CASSDSERNQPQHF TGTGCCAGCAGCGACAGCGAACGCAATCAGCCCCAGCATTTT
TRBJ2-3 TRBV4-3 TRBD1 CASSQGQGITDTQYF TGCGCCAGCAGCCAGGGACAGGGGATCACAGATACGCAGTATTTT
TRBJ2-7 TRBV9 NA CASSGTVGSYEQYF TGTGCCAGCAGCGGTACCGTCGGCTCCTACGAGCAGTACTTC
TRBJ1-2 TRBV29-1 NA CSVEGEGHGYTF TGCAGCGTTGAAGGGGAGGGACATGGCTACACCTTC
TRBJ1-5 TRBV11-2 NA CASSLDSSNQPQHF TGTGCCAGCAGCTTAGACAGTAGCAATCAGCCCCAGCATTTT
TRBJ1-2 TRBV6-6 NA CASSYYQADGYTF TGTGCCAGCAGTTACTATCAGGCCGATGGCTACACCTTC
TRBJ1-4 TRBV10-3 TRBD1 CAISESSGGGEKLFF TGTGCCATCAGTGAGTCGTCAGGGGGAGGAGAAAAACTGTTTTTT
TRBJ2-3 TRBV5-1 TRBD2 CASSFKRGYSTDTQYF TGCGCCAGCAGCTTTAAGCGGGGTTATAGCACAGATACGCAGTATTTT
TRBJ2-7 TRBV5-1 TRBD1 CASSWPRDSSYEQYF TGCGCCAGCAGCTGGCCACGGGACAGCTCCTACGAGCAGTACTTC
TRBJ2-2 TRBV5-5 TRBD2 CASSLGLAGDTGELFF TGTGCCAGCAGCCTGGGACTAGCGGGGGACACCGGGGAGCTGTTTTTT
TRBJ2-7 TRBV7-6 NA CASSLDYSYEQYF TGTGCCAGCAGCTTAGACTACTCCTACGAGCAGTACTTC
TRBJ2-7 TRBV7-8 TRBD1 CASSLGTGFHEQYF TGTGCCAGCAGCTTGGGGACAGGGTTCCACGAGCAGTACTTC
TRBJ2-1 TRBV5-1 NA CASSRLTQGDPYNEQFF TGCGCCAGCAGCCGATTGACCCAGGGTGACCCCTACAATGAGCAGTTCTTC
TRBJ2-2 TRBV5-4 TRBD2 CASGGTSPPGELFF TGTGCCAGCGGGGGGACTAGTCCCCCCGGGGAGCTGTTTTTT
TRBJ2-7 TRBV11-1 NA CASSPSRGSSYEQYF TGTGCCAGCAGTCCTTCCCGGGGAAGCTCCTACGAGCAGTACTTC
TRBJ1-4 TRBV5-1 TRBD1 CASSFRDSSLANEKLFF TGCGCCAGCAGCTTCCGGGACAGTTCCCTTGCTAATGAAAAACTGTTTTTT
TRBJ1-1 TRBV5-1 NA CASSLEAQVYTEAFF TGCGCCAGCAGCTTGGAGGCCCAGGTATATACTGAAGCTTTCTTT
TRBJ2-1 TRBV9 TRBD2 CASSVRGDSFNEQFF TGTGCCAGCAGCGTACGGGGGGACTCCTTCAATGAGCAGTTCTTC
TRBJ2-1 TRBV5-1 TRBD2 CASSLDAGGSYNEQFF TGCGCCAGCAGCTTGGATGCGGGGGGCTCCTACAATGAGCAGTTCTTC
TRBJ1-1 TRBV13 TRBD1 CASSGDRRNTEAFF TGTGCCAGCAGCGGGGACAGGAGGAACACTGAAGCTTTCTTT
TRBJ1-6 TRBV19 NA CARQGYNSPLHF TGTGCCAGACAGGGCTATAATTCACCCCTCCACTTT
TRBJ2-7 TRBV7-2 TRBD2 CASSLGLAGGQYEQYF TGTGCCAGCAGCTTAGGCCTAGCGGGGGGGCAATACGAGCAGTACTTC
TRBJ2-2 TRBV27 TRBD2 CASRLQRGANTGELFF TGTGCCAGCAGACTCCAGCGGGGGGCGAACACCGGGGAGCTGTTTTTT
TRBJ2-7 TRBV6-6 TRBD2 CASSFSERGSSYEQYF TGTGCCAGCAGTTTCTCTGAGCGGGGGAGCTCCTACGAGCAGTACTTC
TRBJ2-3 TRBV27 TRBD1 CASTLIRQGGTDTQYF TGTGCCAGCACCCTAATAAGACAGGGAGGCACAGATACGCAGTATTTT
TRBJ2-5 TRBV18 NA CASSPDLAKETQYF TGTGCCAGCTCACCTGATCTAGCGAAAGAGACCCAGTACTTC
TRBJ2-5 TRBV18 NA CASSPWRQKETQYF TGTGCCAGCTCACCATGGCGGCAGAAAGAGACCCAGTACTTC
TRBJ1-2 TRBV27 NA CASSFRDGLTLTF TGTGCCAGCAGTTTCCGAGATGGACTGACACTCACCTTC
TRBJ2-7 TRBV6-1 NA CASSETGREQYF TGTGCCAGCAGTGAAACAGGGAGAGAGCAGTACTTC
TRBJ2-1 TRBV19 NA CASSPLEGRRHEQFF TGTGCCAGTAGTCCTCTGGAGGGTCGGAGGCATGAGCAGTTCTTC
TRBJ2-5 TRBV5-8 TRBD1 CASSMDRVAQYF TGTGCCAGCAGCATGGACAGGGTTGCCCAGTACTTC